The 20 T cell receptor beta chains in this list originate from one sample, sequenced in a study of T cell repertoires in cytomegalovirus infection. TCRdb re-derived calls from the reads in MiXCR, one entry per CDR3 protein. The data hold roughly 300,000 distinct CDR3 sequences, with over 7.5% observed a single time. Sequencing was performed on PBMCs. All receptors come from a human donor in good health (CMV status not recorded). Some clones in this sample may be carry-over from other donors' samples.

This clonotype was counted at least ten times. This chain connects TRBV2 to TRBJ1-5; D not resolved. With 2 bases removed from V and 5 bases from J, the gap between germline ends came to 10 bases. This CDR3 region has 14 residues. The germline gives CDR1 SNHLY, CDR2 FYNNEI. The CDR3 region has the DNA TGTGCCAGCAGTGAAAAAAGGGTGGATCAGCCCCAGCATTTT. As protein: CASSEKRVDQPQHF.

This clonotype was seen more than once but under ten times. In DNA form, the CDR3 reads TGTGCCAGCAGCTTTTCATCCGCGGATGGGACCCAGTACTTC. It is translated as CASSFSSADGTQYF. J is TRBJ2-5 and V is TRBV7-2; D unresolved. This CDR3 comprises 14 residues. In germline, CDR1 is SGHTA, CDR2 FQGNSA. Trimming stripped 3 bases from V and 7 bases from J, with 15 bases between.

The chain combines TRBV12-3 or TRBV12-4 with TRBJ1-2; D is unclear. The length of the CDR3 is 12 residues. The V end was cut by 2 bases, the J end by 9 bases, with 10 bases between. CDR3 amino acids: CASSLYLERYTF. The CDR3 region has the DNA TGTGCCAGCAGTTTATACCTGGAGCGCTACACCTTC.

The table lists this clonotype with many counts. CDR3: CASSQDLDRGSPGSMNTEAFF. As DNA, the CDR3 is TGCGCCAGCAGCCAAGATCTTGACAGGGGGTCACCGGGCTCAATGAACACTGAAGCTTTCTTT. The gene calls are TRBV4-3 and TRBJ1-1; 9 nucleotides match TRBD1. The V segment lost 0 bases and the J segment 0 bases; nucleotides outside the gene matches: 17. The CDR3 loop spans 21 amino acids. Germline CDR1 and CDR2: LGHNA and YSLEER.

This clonotype has a count of ten or more. This chain joins TRBV7-3 and TRBJ2-3, with TRBD2 matching 10 bases. V dropped 5 bases and J dropped 4; count of bases not matched to a gene: 12. Germline V gives CDR1 SGHTA, CDR2 FQGTGA. This CDR3 has 17 residues. Written as DNA, the CDR3 is TGTGCCAGCAGCCGGGGAGCTAGCGGGGGTCCGGCAGATACGCAGTATTTT. Translated, it gives CASSRGASGGPADTQYF.

The chain has TRBV7-9 and TRBJ1-2; D may be TRBD1 (6 bases). The CDR3 runs to 13 residues. Trimming shortened V by 4 bases and J by 5 bases, and 11 bases separated the two germline ends. Germline assignment: CDR1 SEHNR and CDR2 FQNEAQ (reference sequence). The CDR3 region is CASSSRDIYGYTF. The CDR3 DNA is TGTGCCAGCAGCTCAAGGGACATTTATGGCTACACCTTC.

With regard to this clonotype: One junction end disagrees with the germline gene, perhaps due to a read error. This sequence joins TRBV19 and TRBJ2-7; no clear D. Germline-derived CDR1 and CDR2 are LNHDA and SQIVND (reference sequence). CDR3 length equals 13 residues. The CDR3 DNA follows: TGTGCCAGCAGTATAGTCCACCTCTACGAGCAGTACTTC. It translates to CASSIVHLYEQYF.

This clonotype appeared many times. This rearrangement joins TRBV7-2 to TRBJ1-6; D is ambiguous. CDR3 length: 16 amino acids. Germline V gene data show CDR1 as SGHTA and CDR2 as FQGNSA. Deletions cut 4 bases from V and 7 bases from J, with 17 bases between. In DNA form, the CDR3 reads TGTGCCAGCAGCTCCGCCGGGGTGTCCGTAAATTCACCCCTCCACTTT. This encodes CASSSAGVSVNSPLHF.

This clonotype was seen ten or more times. The V and J genes are TRBV7-2 and TRBJ1-3; D gene unclear. Germline-derived CDR1 and CDR2 are SGHTA and FQGNSA. This CDR3 has 16 residues. V was clipped by 0 bases and J by 0 bases, with 9 bases between them. CDR3 sequence: CASSLARGSSGNTIYF. For the CDR3, the DNA is TGTGCCAGCAGCTTAGCGCGGGGTTCCTCTGGAAACACCATATATTTT.

This clonotype was detected only a few times. The chain recombines TRBV20-1 with TRBJ2-4; unclear D gene. The CDR3 length is 12 residues. Looked up from germline, CDR1 is DFQATT and CDR2 is SNEGSKA (reference sequence). V lost 6 bases, J lost 1 base, and 7 bases lay in between. CDR3 nucleotides: TGCAGTGCCACTTACGCCAAAAACATTCAGTACTTC. It is translated as CSATYAKNIQYF.

This clonotype was seen at least ten times. The chain combines TRBV7-9 with TRBJ2-7; the match to TRBD1 covers 9 bases. The CDR3 extends over 15 amino acids. Germline V lookup: CDR1 SEHNR, CDR2 FQNEAQ (reference sequence). The V segment lost 5 bases and the J segment 2 bases; nucleotides outside the gene matches: 7. CDR3 loop: CASSTAGDRAYEQYF. CDR3 nucleotide sequence: TGTGCCAGCAGCACAGCTGGGGACAGGGCCTACGAGCAGTACTTC. The variable domain in full, with the rest retrieved from reference TRBV7-9 and TRBJ2-7, is DTGVSQNPRHKITKRGQNVTFRCDPISEHNRLYWYRQTLGQGPEFLTYFQNEAQLEKSRLLSDRFSAERPKGSFSTLEIQRTEQGDSAMYLCASSTAGDRAYEQYFGPGTRLTVT.

This clonotype has at least ten counts. The chain couples TRBV7-2 to TRBJ2-6; D might be TRBD1 (6 bases). With 6 bases removed from V and 0 bases from J, the gap between germline ends came to 15 bases. Germline V CDR1 and CDR2: SGHTA, FQGNSA. CDR3 length: 17 amino acids. This CDR3 is CASSNQGGTSGANVLTF. CDR3 coding DNA: TGTGCCAGCAGTAATCAAGGGGGAACCTCTGGGGCCAACGTCCTGACTTTC.

This clonotype was seen more than once but under ten times. The chain employs TRBV4-3 and TRBJ2-3; 12 bases agree with TRBD2. The trim removed 0 bases at V and 4 bases at J, leaving 5 bases unmatched. The CDR3 consists of 17 residues. In germline, CDR1 is LGHNA, CDR2 YSLEER. This CDR3 reads CASSQDHRTSGADTQYF. CDR3 nucleotides: TGCGCCAGCAGCCAAGACCACCGGACTAGCGGGGCAGATACGCAGTATTTT.

This clonotype showed up just a few times. The chain has TRBV6-2 or TRBV6-3 and TRBJ2-7, with TRBD2 matching 9 bases. The CDR3 sequence is 14 residues long. The junction had 6 bases not matched to a gene; V was cut back by 6 bases and J by 3 bases. CDR1 is MNHEY, CDR2 SVGEGT, per germline. The CDR3 DNA is TGTGCCAGCAGGTCTCTAGCGGGATACTACGAGCAGTACTTC. Amino acids: CASRSLAGYYEQYF.

This clonotype has just a few counts. The chain employs TRBV15 and TRBJ1-2, with TRBD1 matching over 8 bases. V lost 5 bases, J lost 5 bases, and 10 bases stayed unmatched. The germline CDR1 and CDR2 sequences are LNHNV and YYDKDF (reference sequence). The CDR3 sequence is 15 residues long. The CDR3 reads CATSLWGQEEYGYTF. The CDR3 nucleotides are TGTGCCACCAGCCTGTGGGGACAGGAGGAATATGGCTACACCTTC.

This clonotype was found a few times. The V call is TRBV6-2 or TRBV6-3, the J call TRBJ2-7, with a possible D match to TRBD1 (6 bases). This CDR3 comprises 14 residues. Germline assignment: CDR1 MNHEY and CDR2 SVGEGT. V was clipped by 7 bases and J by 3 bases, with 16 bases between them. The CDR3 loop reads CASIQTGTSYEQYF. The CDR3, as DNA: TGTGCCAGCATCCAAACAGGGACAAGCTACGAGCAGTACTTC.

This clonotype appeared once. The gene calls are TRBV19 and TRBJ2-1; D is unclear. Germline assignment: CDR1 LNHDA and CDR2 SQIVND (reference sequence). The CDR3 totals 13 residues. The V end lost 6 bases, the J end lost 4 bases, and 10 bases lay between the germline ends. The CDR3 region has the DNA TGTGCCAGTAGGGAAGACTCTTACAATGAGCAGTTCTTC. As protein: CASREDSYNEQFF.

This clonotype was counted many times. The genes are TRBV5-1 and TRBJ2-1; D possibly corresponds to TRBD2 (5 bases). CDR1 is SGHRS, CDR2 YFSETQ, per germline. The CDR3 sequence is 17 residues long. The V gene lost 0 bases and the J gene lost 0 bases, with 13 bases spanning the gap. CDR3: CASSLVEQRSSYNEQFF. As DNA, the CDR3 is TGCGCCAGCAGCTTGGTGGAACAGCGGAGCTCCTACAATGAGCAGTTCTTC.

This clonotype showed up just a few times. This chain joins TRBV20-1 and TRBJ1-1; TRBD1 aligns across 8 bases. With V trimmed by 4 bases and J by 0 bases, 7 bases remained unmatched. Germline lookup yields CDR1 DFQATT and CDR2 SNEGSKA (reference sequence). The CDR3 totals 15 residues. The CDR3: CSAKGQGVMNTEAFF. In DNA, the CDR3 is TGCAGTGCTAAAGGACAGGGAGTAATGAACACTGAAGCTTTCTTT.

This clonotype came up many times. V is TRBV7-2 and J is TRBJ2-1, with 7 nucleotides matching TRBD2. The germline gives CDR1 SGHTA, CDR2 FQGNSA. CDR3 length: 14 residues. The J segment lost 8 bases and the V segment lost 1 base, leaving 5 bases of the junction unmatched. The CDR3 is CASSLEGLSDEQFF. In DNA form, the CDR3 reads TGTGCCAGCAGCTTAGAGGGACTATCGGATGAGCAGTTCTTC.